This TCR beta chain appears in the sequencing data of a study of T cells in Graves' hyperthyroidism and ophthalmopathy. This clonotype was counted ten times or more. Regions amplified from RNA transcripts were the TCR beta CDR3 regions. HTBI primers were used for first-round RT-PCR of the TCR CDR3. MiXCR was run by TCRdb on the multiplex PCR reads, yielding one entry per CDR3 protein. This sample yields some 620,000 distinct CDR3 sequences, of which around 15% are seen a single time; 3.8% belongs to the top ten. Graves' hyperthyroidism qualified as stable when ophthalmopathy did not progress within 18 months. The hyperthyroidism patients had all been newly diagnosed, and their disease duration was under 2 months. Their ages ranged from 18 to 65 years. Orbital computed tomography, thyroid ultrasound, serum thyroxine and TRAb, and clinical symptoms together informed the diagnoses. PBMCs were derived from around 10 ml fresh peripheral blood.

Germline values: CDR1 SNHLY, CDR2 FYNNEI. This CDR3 is built from 12 residues. Trimming took 8 bases from V and 2 from J, leaving 7 bases between them. The TCR comes from a woman in her twenties or thirties with Graves' hyperthyroidism. The rearrangement joins TRBV2 to TRBJ2-1; possibly TRBD1 for D (6 bases). Sequences were obtained from blood. This CDR3 is CASRTAYNEQFF. As DNA, the CDR3 is TGTGCCAGCCGGACAGCCTACAATGAGCAGTTCTTC.